This TCR beta chain was sequenced during a study of cytomegalovirus exposure and HLA in healthy donors. Study conclusions and caveats: About 87% or about 30% of the time was how often most TCR beta V segments were productive, according to an earlier analysis. HLA alleles showed associations with 16,951 TCR beta sequences in a later analysis, at a 0.05 false discovery rate.

As to this clone: Its cognate antigen is unknown.

CDR1 and CDR2 (germline): SGHRS, YFSETQ. The CDR3 covers 17 residues. V was shortened by 0 bases and J by 0 bases, with 10 bases between the two germline ends. The PCR used 60 Vbeta and 13 Jbeta primers. Profiled with immunoSEQ multiplex PCR; TCRdb holds only in-frame clones, not every one. The sample has approximately 160,000 clones, about 75% seen once. The material sequenced was PBMCs. The rearrangement links TRBV5-1 to TRBJ1-6, with D uncertain. The clonotype originates from a man aged 18 to 29 in good health and CMV-seropositive. The chain's CDR3 is CASSLAPADSYNSPLHF. Written as DNA, the CDR3 is TGCGCCAGCAGCTTGGCCCCGGCGGACTCCTATAATTCACCCCTCCACTTT.